This T cell receptor beta chain was sequenced in a study of shared clonotypes between healthy human individuals. Findings and limits, study-wide: Generation probabilities were higher for clonotypes shared across all four sorted-subset donors than for unshared ones.

Trimming cost V 4 bases and J 1 base, with 5 bases left between them. Germline V gives CDR1 SGHNT, CDR2 YYREEE (reference sequence). The CDR3 runs 12 residues. Investigators divided CD4+ cells into CD45RA+ naive and CD45RA-negative memory subsets. The study ran the assay at deep level. Method: immunoSEQ multiplex PCR; TCRdb's copy keeps in-frame clones and lacks some. The sample consists of fewer than 2.5 million clones, approximately 93% of them appearing once. Comment on this clone: No antigen is known for it. The sample has other DNA sequences that encode this CDR3 too.

V usage is TRBV5-4 and J usage is TRBJ1-1, with D unclear. The sample comprised naive CD4+ T cells from PBMCs. Subset denoted: CD45RA+ positively selected. This TCR was recovered from a man younger than 35 in good health. Some clones in this sample may be carry-over from other donors' samples. DNA of the CDR3: TGTGCCAGCAGCACGGCGAACACTGAAGCTTTCTTT. Protein sequence: CASSTANTEAFF.